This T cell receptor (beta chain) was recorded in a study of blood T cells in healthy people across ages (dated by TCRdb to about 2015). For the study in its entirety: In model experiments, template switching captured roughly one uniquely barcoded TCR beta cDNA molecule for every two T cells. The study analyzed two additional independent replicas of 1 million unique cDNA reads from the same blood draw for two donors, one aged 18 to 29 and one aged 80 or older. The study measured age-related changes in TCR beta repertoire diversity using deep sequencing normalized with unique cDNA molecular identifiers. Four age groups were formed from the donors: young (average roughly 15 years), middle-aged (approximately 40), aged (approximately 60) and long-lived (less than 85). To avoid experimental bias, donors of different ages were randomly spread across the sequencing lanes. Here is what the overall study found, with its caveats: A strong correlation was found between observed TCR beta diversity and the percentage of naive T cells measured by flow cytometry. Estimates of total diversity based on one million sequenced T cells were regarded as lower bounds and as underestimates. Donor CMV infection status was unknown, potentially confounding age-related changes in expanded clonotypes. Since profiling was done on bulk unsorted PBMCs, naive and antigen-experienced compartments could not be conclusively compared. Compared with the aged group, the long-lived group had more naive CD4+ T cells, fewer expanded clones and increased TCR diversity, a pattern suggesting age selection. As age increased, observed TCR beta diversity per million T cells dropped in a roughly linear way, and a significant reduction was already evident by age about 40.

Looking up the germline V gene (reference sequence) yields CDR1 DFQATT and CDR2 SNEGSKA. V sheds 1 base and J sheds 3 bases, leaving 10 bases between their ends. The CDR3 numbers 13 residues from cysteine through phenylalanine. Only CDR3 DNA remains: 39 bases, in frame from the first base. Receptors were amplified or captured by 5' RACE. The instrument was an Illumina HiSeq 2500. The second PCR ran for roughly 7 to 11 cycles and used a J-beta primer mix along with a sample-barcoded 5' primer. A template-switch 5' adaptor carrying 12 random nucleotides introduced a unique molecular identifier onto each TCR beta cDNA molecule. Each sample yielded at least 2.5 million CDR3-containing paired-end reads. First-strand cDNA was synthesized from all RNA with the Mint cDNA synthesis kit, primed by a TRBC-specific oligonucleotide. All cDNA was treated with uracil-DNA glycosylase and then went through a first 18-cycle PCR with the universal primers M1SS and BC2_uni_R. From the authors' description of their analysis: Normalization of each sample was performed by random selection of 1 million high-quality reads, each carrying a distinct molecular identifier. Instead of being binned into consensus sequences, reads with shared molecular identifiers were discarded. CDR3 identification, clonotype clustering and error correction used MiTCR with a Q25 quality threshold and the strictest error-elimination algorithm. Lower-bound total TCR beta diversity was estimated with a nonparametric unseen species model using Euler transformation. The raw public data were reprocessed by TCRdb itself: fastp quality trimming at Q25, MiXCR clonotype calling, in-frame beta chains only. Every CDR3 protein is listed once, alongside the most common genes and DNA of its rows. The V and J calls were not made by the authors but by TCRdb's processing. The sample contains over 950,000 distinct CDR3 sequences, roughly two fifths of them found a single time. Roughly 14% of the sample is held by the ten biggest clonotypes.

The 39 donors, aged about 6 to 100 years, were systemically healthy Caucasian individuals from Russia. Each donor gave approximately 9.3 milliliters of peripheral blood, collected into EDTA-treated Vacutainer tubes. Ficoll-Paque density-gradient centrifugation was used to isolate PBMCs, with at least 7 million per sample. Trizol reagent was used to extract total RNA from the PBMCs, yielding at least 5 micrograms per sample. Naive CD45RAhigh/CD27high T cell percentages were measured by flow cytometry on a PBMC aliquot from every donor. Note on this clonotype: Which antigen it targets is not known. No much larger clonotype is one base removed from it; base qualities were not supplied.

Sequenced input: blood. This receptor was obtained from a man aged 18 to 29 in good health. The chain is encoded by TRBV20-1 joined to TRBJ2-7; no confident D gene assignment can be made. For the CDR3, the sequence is CSARGVIVYEQYF. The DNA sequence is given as TGCAGTGCTAGAGGGGTCATAGTCTACGAGCAGTACTTC.